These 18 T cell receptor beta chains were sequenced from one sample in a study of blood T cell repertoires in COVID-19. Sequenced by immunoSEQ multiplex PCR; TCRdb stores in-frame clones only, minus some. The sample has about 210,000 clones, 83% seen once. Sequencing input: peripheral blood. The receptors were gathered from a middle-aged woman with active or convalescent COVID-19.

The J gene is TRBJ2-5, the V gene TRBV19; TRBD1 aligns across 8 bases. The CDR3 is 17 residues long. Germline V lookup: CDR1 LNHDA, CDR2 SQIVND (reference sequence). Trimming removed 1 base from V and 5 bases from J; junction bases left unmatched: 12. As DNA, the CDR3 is TGTGCCAGTAGTATAGCCCCCTGGGCAGGGGGCGAGGAGACCCAGTACTTC. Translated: CASSIAPWAGGEETQYF.

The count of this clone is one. The CDR3 DNA reads as TGTGCCAGCAGGACCGGGACAGAGATCTACGAGCAGTACTTC. It is translated as CASRTGTEIYEQYF. The chain couples TRBV28 to TRBJ2-7, with 7 bases identical to TRBD1. J was trimmed by 3 bases and V by 6 bases; bases with no gene match: 8. From germline, CDR1 is MDHEN and CDR2 SYDVKM. The CDR3 covers 14 residues.

The CDR3 nucleotides are TGTGCCAGCAGCTTAGATCTGGGGACAGAGCAGTACTTC. This sequence encodes CASSLDLGTEQYF. The chain employs TRBV11-2 and TRBJ2-7; D may be TRBD1 (6 bases). Trimming removed 0 bases from V and 7 bases from J, with 10 bases in between. The CDR3 loop spans 13 amino acids. From germline, CDR1 is SGHAT and CDR2 FQNNGV. Complete variable domain (other parts from reference TRBV11-2 and TRBJ2-7): EAGVAQSPRYKIIEKRQSVAFWCNPISGHATLYWYQQILGQGPKLLIQFQNNGVVDDSQLPKDRFSAERLKGVDSTLKIQPAKLEDSAVYLCASSLDLGTEQYFGPGTRLTVT.

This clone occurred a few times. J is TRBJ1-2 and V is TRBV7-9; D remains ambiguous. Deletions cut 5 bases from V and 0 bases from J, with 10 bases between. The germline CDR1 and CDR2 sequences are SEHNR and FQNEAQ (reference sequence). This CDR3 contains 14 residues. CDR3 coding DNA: TGTGCCAGCAGCCCTATTCTTCCTAACTATGGCTACACCTTC. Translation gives CASSPILPNYGYTF.

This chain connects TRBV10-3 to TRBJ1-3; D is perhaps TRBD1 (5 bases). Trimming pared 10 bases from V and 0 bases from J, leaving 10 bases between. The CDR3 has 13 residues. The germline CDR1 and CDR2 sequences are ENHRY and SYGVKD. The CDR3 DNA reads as TGTGCCACCCGACAGTACTCTGGAAACACCATATATTTT. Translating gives CATRQYSGNTIYF.

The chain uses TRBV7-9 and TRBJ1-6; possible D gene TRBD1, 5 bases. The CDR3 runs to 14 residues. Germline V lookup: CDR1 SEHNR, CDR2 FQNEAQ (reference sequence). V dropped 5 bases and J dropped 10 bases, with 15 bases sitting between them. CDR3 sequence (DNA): TGTGCCAGCAGCCCCATGGGGCACGGCTCACCCCTCCACTTT. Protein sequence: CASSPMGHGSPLHF.

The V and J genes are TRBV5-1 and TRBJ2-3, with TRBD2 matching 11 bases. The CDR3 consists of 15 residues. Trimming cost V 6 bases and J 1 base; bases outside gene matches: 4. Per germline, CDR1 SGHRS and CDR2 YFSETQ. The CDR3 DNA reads TGCGCCAGCAATTCGGGACTAGCGGGCACAGATACGCAGTATTTT. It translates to CASNSGLAGTDTQYF. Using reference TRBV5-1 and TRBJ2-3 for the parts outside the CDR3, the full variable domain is KAGVTQTPRYLIKTRGQQVTLSCSPISGHRSVSWYQQTPGQGLQFLFEYFSETQRNKGNFPGRFSGRQFSNSRSEMNVSTLELGDSALYLCASNSGLAGTDTQYFGPGTRLTVL.

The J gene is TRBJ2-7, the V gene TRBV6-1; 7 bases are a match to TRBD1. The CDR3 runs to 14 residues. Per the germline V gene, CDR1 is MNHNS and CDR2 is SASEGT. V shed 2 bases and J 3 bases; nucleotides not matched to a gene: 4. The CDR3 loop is CASSETGEYYEQYF. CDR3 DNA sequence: TGTGCCAGCAGTGAAACAGGGGAGTACTACGAGCAGTACTTC.

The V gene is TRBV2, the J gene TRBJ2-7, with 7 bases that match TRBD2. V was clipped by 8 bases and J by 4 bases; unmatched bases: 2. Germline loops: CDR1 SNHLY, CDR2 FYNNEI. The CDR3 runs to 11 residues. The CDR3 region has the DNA TGTGCCAGCGGGGGGGGGTACGAGCAGTACTTC. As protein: CASGGGYEQYF.

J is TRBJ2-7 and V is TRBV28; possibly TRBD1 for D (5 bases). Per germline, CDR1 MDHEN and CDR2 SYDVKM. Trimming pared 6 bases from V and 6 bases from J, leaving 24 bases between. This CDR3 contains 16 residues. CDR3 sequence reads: CASSPPENPLTGEQYF. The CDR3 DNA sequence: TGTGCCAGCAGCCCACCCGAAAACCCCCTAACAGGCGAGCAGTACTTC.

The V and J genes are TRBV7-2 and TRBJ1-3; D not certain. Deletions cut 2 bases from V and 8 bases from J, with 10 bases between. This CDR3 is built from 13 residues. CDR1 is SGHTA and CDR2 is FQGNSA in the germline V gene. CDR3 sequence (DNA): TGTGCCAGCAGCTTAATCCCCACGGACACCATATATTTT. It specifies CASSLIPTDTIYF.

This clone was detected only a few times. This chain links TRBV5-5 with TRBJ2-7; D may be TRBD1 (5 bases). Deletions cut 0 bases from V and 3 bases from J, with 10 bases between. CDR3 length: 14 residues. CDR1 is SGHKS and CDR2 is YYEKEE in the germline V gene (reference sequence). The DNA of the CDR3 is TGTGCCAGCAGCTTGGTTCCAAGGGGCTACGAGCAGTACTTC. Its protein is CASSLVPRGYEQYF.

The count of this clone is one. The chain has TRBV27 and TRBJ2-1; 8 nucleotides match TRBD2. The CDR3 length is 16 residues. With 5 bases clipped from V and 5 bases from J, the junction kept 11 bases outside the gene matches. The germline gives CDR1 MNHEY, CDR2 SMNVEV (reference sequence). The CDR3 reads CASSARGGLIDNEQFF. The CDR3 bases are TGTGCCAGCAGTGCCCGGGGGGGCTTAATAGACAATGAGCAGTTCTTC.

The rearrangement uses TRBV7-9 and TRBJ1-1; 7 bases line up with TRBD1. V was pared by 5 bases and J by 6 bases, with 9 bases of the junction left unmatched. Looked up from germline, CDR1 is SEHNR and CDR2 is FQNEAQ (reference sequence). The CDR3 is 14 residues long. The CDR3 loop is CASSPGQAGAEAFF. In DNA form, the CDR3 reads TGTGCCAGCAGCCCAGGACAGGCCGGCGCTGAAGCTTTCTTT.

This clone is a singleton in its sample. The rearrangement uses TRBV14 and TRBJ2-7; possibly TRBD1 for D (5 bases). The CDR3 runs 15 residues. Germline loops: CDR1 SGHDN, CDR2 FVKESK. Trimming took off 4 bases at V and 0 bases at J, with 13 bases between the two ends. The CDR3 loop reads CASSLGATSSYEQYF. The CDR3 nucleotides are TGTGCCAGCAGCCTAGGGGCGACAAGCTCCTACGAGCAGTACTTC.

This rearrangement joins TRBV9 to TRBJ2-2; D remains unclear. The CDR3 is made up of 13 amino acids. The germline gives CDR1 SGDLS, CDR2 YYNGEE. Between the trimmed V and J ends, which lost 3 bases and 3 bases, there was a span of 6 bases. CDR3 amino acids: CASSASDTGELFF. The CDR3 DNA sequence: TGTGCCAGCAGCGCCAGTGACACCGGGGAGCTGTTTTTT. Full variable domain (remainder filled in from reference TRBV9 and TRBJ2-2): DSGVTQTPKHLITATGQRVTLRCSPRSGDLSVYWYQQSLDQGLQFLIQYYNGEERAKGNILERFSAQQFPDLHSELNLSSLELGDSALYFCASSASDTGELFFGEGSRLTVL.

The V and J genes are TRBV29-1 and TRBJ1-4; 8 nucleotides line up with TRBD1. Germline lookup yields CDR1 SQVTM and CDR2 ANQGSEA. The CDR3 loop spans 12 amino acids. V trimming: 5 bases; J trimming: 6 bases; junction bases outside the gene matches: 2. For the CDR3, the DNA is TGCAGCGTTAGGACAGGGTATGAAAAACTGTTTTTT. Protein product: CSVRTGYEKLFF.

CDR3 sequence (DNA): TGTGCCAGCAGTGAGGGAGGGTATAGCAATCAGCCCCAGCATTTT. Residues: CASSEGGYSNQPQHF. This rearrangement joins TRBV25-1 to TRBJ1-5, with D uncertain. V lost 3 bases and J 0 bases, leaving 9 bases between the germline ends. In germline, CDR1 is MGHDK, CDR2 SYGVNS. The CDR3 runs 15 residues.